This TCR beta chain was sequenced in a study of cytomegalovirus exposure and HLA in healthy donors (dated by TCRdb to about 2017). Background on the whole study: An earlier analysis of a few hundred of the donors reported approximately 300 Gb of sequence data and 90 million to 120 million unique TCR beta sequences obtained from roughly 180 million T cells. Around 330 gigabases of sequencing data and 75 million to 85 million unique TCR sequences made up an early release that covered several hundred HLA-typed donors. Of the roughly 400 genotyped donors, over 65% fell in the genetic ancestry cluster associated with self-reported Caucasian donors. The study aimed to test whether signatures of past pathogen exposure could be identified by cataloging public T cell receptors. The study used immunosequencing to profile the T cell repertoires of about 670 subjects and linked those repertoires to cytomegalovirus serostatus. A separate validation cohort of 100 to 150 different subjects was used in addition to the approximately 670-subject first cohort. To predict cytomegalovirus infection status, the study brought together high-throughput TCR immunosequencing, statistical association of individual TCRs with disease status, and machine learning. A later analysis re-examined previously published TCR beta repertoires from just over 650 donors and added high-resolution HLA genotyping to investigate patterns of TCR occurrence. In the later analysis, no new phenotypic data were used to find candidate immune exposures; instead, reliance was placed on TCR beta sequences and their occurrence across donors. In an earlier analysis of roughly 540 of the donors, high-throughput TCR beta sequencing was used to judge whether each TCR beta V gene segment behaved as functional or pseudogenic. Donor age, sex, ethnicity and CMV serostatus were compiled alongside the repertoire data. Genome-wide SNP genotypes for about 65% of the roughly 700 donors were used in a later genetic analysis, which treated that subset as a discovery cohort. All discovery cohort repertoires had been generated on a single sequencing platform. HLA typing covered class I and class II loci at four-digit resolution. Typing coverage varied by locus: about 620-640 donors for A, B, C, DRB1 and DQB1; 500 to 550 for DQA1; around 610 for DPA1; some 470 for DPB1. A few DR-DQ haplotypes were handled as single units for association and clustering because linkage in the cohort was strong. Across about 380 genotyped donors of the cohort, an average of approximately 200,000 unique TCR beta nucleotide sequences per donor were sequenced, and roughly 17% of those sequences were non-productive.

In the case of this clone: The clone's antigen remains unknown. No much larger clone is present one base from it, and per-base qualities are unavailable.

Receptors were amplified or captured by the immunoSEQ multiplex PCR assay. For the multiplex PCR, a mixture combining 60 forward primers for TCR Vbeta segments and 13 reverse primers for TCR Jbeta segments was used. A multiplex PCR assay on genomic DNA amplified the CDR3 region of rearranged TCR beta genes. The Illumina HiSeq System was used to sequence the amplified TCR beta libraries as 87-base-pair reads. On the study's bioinformatics: A later analysis counted about 80 million unique TCR beta chains across the 666 repertoires, and some 11 million of these chains were shared by at least two donors. Raw reads were error-corrected and collapsed into unique sequences with a nearest-neighbor algorithm that merged closely related sequences to remove PCR and sequencing errors. CDR3 sequences were aligned to IMGT reference sequences to assign V, D and J gene segments. For a sequence to be retained, at least a six-nucleotide match to both a V gene segment and a J gene segment was required. A rearrangement was called productive if the CDR3 had no stop codons and remained in frame with V and J, and every other rearrangement was called non-productive. CDR3 was defined according to IMGT convention as the region running from the second conserved V-encoded cysteine to the conserved J-encoded phenylalanine. Sequences without an unambiguous match to a single V gene segment were excluded from the earlier analysis of 450 to 650 of the donors. An earlier analysis of fewer than 750 of the donors classified V segments as functional when productive rearrangements were above 56.7% and as segregating when the standard deviation between donors was above 5%. A statistical classification framework was developed to diagnose cytomegalovirus status using the catalog of TCR beta chain sequences. A later analysis assigned V and J genes by comparing TCR nucleotide sequences with IMGT/GENE-DB human TR gene sequences. The TCRdist pipeline was used in a later analysis to assign CDR3 sequences and most-parsimonious VDJ recombination scenarios. In a later analysis, every TCR beta chain was defined by the combination of its CDR3 amino acid sequence and its V-gene family, and reads without a unique V-gene family were dropped. To address suspected cross-contamination and a sequencing artifact, a later analysis removed 450 to 700 highly shared, low-generation-probability nucleotide sequences. In a later analysis, a clonal expansion index was calculated for each public chain from normalized within-repertoire ranks of inferred template counts. In a later analysis, generation probabilities were computed using a VDJ recombination model fitted to out-of-frame rearrangements, and the results were checked against IGoR. Hypergeometric tests were used in a later analysis to score TCR-TCR, TCR-HLA and TCR-CMV co-occurrence, with a repertoire-size bias correction applied to the TCR pairs. In a later analysis, false discovery rates were estimated by permuting HLA or CMV assignments 20 times. In a later analysis, co-occurring TCRs were grouped using DBSCAN, with TCRdist sequence similarity added in when clustering inside HLA-allele-positive subsets. Repertoires with fewer than 30,000 or more than 120,000 public chains, plus five repertoires with anomalous nucleotide sharing, were excluded from co-occurrence clustering. The source is immuneACCESS, and TCRdb retained only in-frame sequences with V and J called. Part of the clones is not carried over; for the studies checked, unresolved V genes explain less than half of this, and the remainder is unexplained. V and J calls and clone size are given by that table; D and trimming were obtained from the DNA. The sample yields under 200,000 clones; around 79% were counted once. The top ten clonotypes cover about 2.6% of the sample.

The cohort was made up of 500 to 800 healthy bone marrow donors. At the time of sampling, all cohort members were nominally healthy, though unrecorded immune exposures were likely present. The donor tested CMV seropositive and was one of the 289 seropositive cohort members. Each donor provided a peripheral blood sample, and peripheral blood mononuclear cells were used for TCR beta sequencing. The Qiagen DNeasy Blood Extraction Kit was used to extract genomic DNA from the blood cell samples. CDR1 is given as MNHEY and CDR2 as SMNVEV, both from the germline V gene (reference sequence). Spanning cysteine to phenylalanine, the CDR3 consists of 15 amino acids. The entry retains the CDR3 DNA only, 45 bases that are in frame from base 1. Deletion took 5 bases off V and 0 bases off J, with a span of 11 bases between the germline ends. Paper-wide results and their limitations: In a later genetic analysis, fewer N-insertions in productive TCRs were reported among donors in an Asian-associated ancestry cluster than the approximately 710-donor mean. Because some donors lacked HLA typing at each locus, the association tests relied only on the typed subset. An association between a missense DCLRE1C variant and V-gene and J-gene trimming of TCR beta chains was found in a later genetic analysis and replicated in an independent cohort. Across donors, most TCR sequences were observed very rarely, whereas some public TCRs were present in many individuals. In vitro tests confirmed that a few of the cytomegalovirus-associated TCR beta chains recognize cytomegalovirus antigens. In a later analysis, several top co-occurrence clusters were reported to appear linked to parvovirus B19, influenza, CMV and Epstein-Barr virus. When HLA alleles, especially DR and DQ, strongly co-occurred, attributing TCR associations to individual alleles was difficult. In a later analysis, about 17,000 TCR beta sequences were associated with specific HLA alleles at a false discovery rate of 0.05. Because the 87-base-pair reads could not distinguish some IMGT-functional V segments, including TRBV6-2 and TRBV6-3, those segments were excluded. In an earlier analysis of around 600 of the donors, most TCR beta V segments were observed in productive rearrangements about 90% or about 30% of the time, broadly matching IMGT annotations. Roughly uniform sequencing depth across donors was assumed in presence/absence analyses, although this assumption may not hold. In a later analysis, HLA-associated TCR beta chains showed more clonal expansion and lower generation probabilities than non-associated chains that were equally common. Linkage disequilibrium might explain the correlated functional status among segregating V segments, but an unknown experimental factor could not be excluded. In both the original and validation cohorts, the classifier was reported to diagnose cytomegalovirus status with high specificity and sensitivity. Because counts were too low, approximately 18 rarely observed V segments, including chromosome 9 orphons, were excluded from the earlier analysis of 587 of the donors. According to the authors, the approach could potentially be generalized to other disease states and immunological phenotypes. The cohort was sequenced for TCR beta chains only, and without alpha or paired-chain data the features that could be detected were limited. In a later analysis, TCR association rates were found to vary across HLA loci, with the most associated TCRs seen for DRB1 alleles and the fewest for HLA-C alleles. The study listed 164 TCR beta chains as associated with cytomegalovirus. According to a later analysis, most CMV-associated TCR beta chains appeared to be HLA-restricted, and the HLA associations seemed to be driven largely by CMV exposure. The sequencing pipeline was judged likely to have produced a cluster of highly shared sequence variants as a technical artifact. A further reported finding was that TCR beta sequences accurately predicted the HLA-A and HLA-B alleles for most subjects in the first cohort. The only immune exposure information available for the cohort was CMV serostatus.

The rearrangement combines TRBV27 with TRBJ1-3, with no reliable assignment of the D segment. The sequencing input was PBMCs. The source of this sequence is a woman aged 40 to 55 in good health and CMV-seropositive. This receptor carries the CDR3 CASSGLEHSGNTIYF. The DNA is as follows: TGTGCCAGCAGTGGCCTGGAGCACTCTGGAAACACCATATATTTT.